Listed below are T cell receptor beta chains from one sample, sequenced in a study of T cell repertoires in cytomegalovirus infection. TCRdb called the reads again in MiXCR, with one record for every CDR3 protein. Here the sample spans 400,000 to 550,000 distinct CDR3 sequences, approximately 11% being singletons. The specimen sequenced was PBMCs. The source of these receptors is a human donor in good health (CMV status not recorded). Some clones in this sample may be carry-over from other donors' samples. The conserved cysteine and the conserved F or W are not part of the CDR3 here.

v_gene	j_gene	CDR3aa
TRBV2	TRBJ1-6	ASIGQGIGPLH
TRBV2	TRBJ1-1	ASSRQGVWNTEAF
TRBV7-3	TRBJ2-3	ASSSPMNGPRLIADTQY
TRBV7-6	TRBJ2-5	ASTPRGEGETQY
TRBV20-1	TRBJ2-5	SASHPETQY
TRBV7-8	TRBJ1-2	ASSLATGAVYGYT
TRBV6-6	TRBJ1-3	ASSTTGGGNTIY
TRBV7-3	TRBJ1-4	ASSGRDGDEKLF
TRBV20-1	TRBJ2-1	SARDMASYSYNEQF
TRBV27	TRBJ2-3	ASSYGERGQLYTQY
TRBV29-1	TRBJ2-3	SGAGLDVTDTQY
TRBV25-1	TRBJ1-1	ASSPWDRNTEAF
TRBV4-2	TRBJ2-7	ASSQASQGIYEQY
TRBV11-2	TRBJ2-1	ASSLRAGAPYNEQF
TRBV11-2	TRBJ1-2	ASSPGTASGYT
TRBV7-8	TRBJ2-1	ASTASYNEQF
TRBV5-6	TRBJ2-3	ASSLAVGGNTDTQY
TRBV7-9	TRBJ2-2	ASSLAGPQSTGELF
TRBV12-5	TRBJ2-1	ASGLVQRTGTNEQF
TRBV6-1	TRBJ2-5	ASRRTEETQY
TRBV14	TRBJ2-1	ASSQILDYYNEQF
TRBV7-3	TRBJ2-1	ASSFPGSNEQF
TRBV15	TRBJ1-3	ATSRDGILAS
TRBV7-9	TRBJ2-6	ATRGGEGANVLT
TRBV29-1	TRBJ1-1	SSLRNTEAF
TRBV20-1	TRBJ2-3	SARGDGPTDTQY
TRBV28	TRBJ2-1	ASRLHGIYNEQF
TRBV2	TRBJ1-1	ASSENGAGTEAF
TRBV27	TRBJ1-5	ASSLSRGNSNQPQH
TRBV2	TRBJ2-2	ASSVVAATNTGELF
TRBV19	TRBJ1-5	ASSIDQRPQH
TRBV5-1	TRBJ2-2	ASSLAPTTSGQGSPNTGELF
TRBV20-1	TRBJ2-3	SASSSGGVDTQY
TRBV19	TRBJ1-2	ASRDSVDYGYT
TRBV7-3	TRBJ1-3	ASEIYVY
TRBV5-4	TRBJ2-2	ASSFPGTNTGELF
TRBV25-1	TRBJ2-7	ASSSQVGTYEQY
TRBV18	TRBJ1-1	ASSTTQGGADTEAF
TRBV7-9	TRBJ1-2	ASSLDGNYGYT
TRBV5-6	TRBJ1-1	ASNIWGRPEAF
TRBV12-3/TRBV12-4	TRBJ2-3	ASSFQRTSSTYTQY
TRBV29-1	TRBJ1-3	SVVGQASGNTIY
TRBV6-1	TRBJ1-5	ASSNTQYSNQPQH
TRBV7-8	TRBJ1-1	ASSIGGTGVPEAF
TRBV28	TRBJ1-5	ASSPGLSSISNQPQH
TRBV7-2	TRBJ1-2	ASSLDLGQYGYT
TRBV2	TRBJ1-1	ASNEGAAITEAF
TRBV5-1	TRBJ1-6	ASSPGGGASPLH
TRBV14	TRBJ2-5	ASSQWDSQETQY
TRBV20-1	TRBJ2-1	SARNLSGTYNEQF